This TCR beta chain comes out of a study of cytomegalovirus exposure and HLA in healthy donors. The overall study: There were 100 million to 130 million unique TCR beta sequences, drawn from about 179 million T cells, in an earlier analysis. Researchers found that roughly 80% of a few hundred genotyped donors fell within the Caucasian-associated ancestry cluster.

The CDR3 consists of 15 residues. Germline loops: CDR1 LGHNT, CDR2 FRNRAP. Trimming removed 0 bases at V and 4 bases at J, with 11 bases between. The PCR ran on 60 Vbeta and 13 Jbeta primers. In the original processing: Later work found 74 million or so unique TCR beta chains, with roughly 11 million shared. The table came from immunoSEQ multiplex PCR; TCRdb's copy has only in-frame clones and leaves some out. V and J calls and clone size follow that table, whereas D and trimming were derived from the DNA. The sample has about 91,000 clones, 69% seen once. This TCR was recovered from a female donor in good health and CMV-seronegative. The rearrangement joins TRBV12-5 to TRBJ2-3, with D possibly being TRBD2 (6 bases). Specimen: PBMCs. CDR3 bases: TGTGCTAGTGGTTTGGTGTTTGGCGGGGCAGATACGCAGTATTTT. It yields the protein CASGLVFGGADTQYF.